Following are 19 T cell receptor beta chains from one sample sequenced in a study of T cells in Graves' hyperthyroidism and ophthalmopathy. The source material, RNA transcripts, was used to amplify TCR beta CDR3 regions. In the first-round RT-PCR of the TCR CDR3, the HTBI primer set was used. TCRdb ran MiXCR on the multiplex PCR reads and lists one entry per CDR3 protein. Of approximately 150,000 distinct CDR3 sequences in the sample, 9.4% were seen once. The sequenced sample was blood. These receptors were collected from a woman aged 18 to 35 with Graves' hyperthyroidism that later progressed to Graves' ophthalmopathy.

There are a few counts of this clonotype. The CDR3 coding sequence is TGTGCCAGCAGTGACGGACTTACTTTGTACCAAGAGACCCAGTACTTC. This encodes CASSDGLTLYQETQYF. The genes are TRBV6-4 and TRBJ2-5; TRBD2 might be the D (5 bases). CDR1 is MRHNA, CDR2 SNTAGT, per germline. V was clipped by 2 bases and J by 0 bases, with 13 bases between them. This CDR3 contains 16 residues.

This clonotype was seen only a few times. V usage is TRBV25-1 and J usage is TRBJ2-7; D perhaps matches TRBD1 (6 bases). CDR3 length: 13 residues. CDR1 is MGHDK, CDR2 SYGVNS, per germline. Trimming took off 3 bases at V and 7 bases at J, with 13 bases between the two ends. In DNA form, the CDR3 reads TGTGCCAGCAGTGAGCAGGGGATCCAAGAGCAGTACTTC. It yields the protein CASSEQGIQEQYF.

This clonotype was counted many times. The chain recombines TRBV20-1 with TRBJ1-2; 10 bases match TRBD1. Per germline, CDR1 DFQATT and CDR2 SNEGSKA (reference sequence). The CDR3 has 15 amino acids. The CDR3 nucleotides read TGCAGCCCCGCCCCCGGACAGGGGGAAATACATGGCTACACCTTC. Translating it yields CSPAPGQGEIHGYTF.

This clonotype was recorded at least ten times. The chain employs TRBV5-4 and TRBJ1-2, with 7 bases aligning to TRBD1. Germline V gene sequence: CDR1 SGHNT, CDR2 YYREEE (reference sequence). The CDR3 runs 14 residues. V lost 0 bases to trimming and J lost 7 bases; unmatched junction nucleotides: 6. CDR3 coding DNA: TGTGCCAGCAGCTTGGTGGTGCCAGGGGGTGGCTACACCTTC. The encoded protein is CASSLVVPGGGYTF.

The table lists this clonotype with many counts. This chain links TRBV19 with TRBJ1-2; 7 positions match TRBD1. The germline V gene has CDR1 LNHDA and CDR2 SQIVND (reference sequence). This CDR3 comprises 16 residues. J was trimmed by 5 bases and V by 4 bases; bases with no gene match: 13. The DNA of the CDR3 is TGTGCCAGTAGTAGGTCAGGGGGGGCAAGCACTTATGGCTACACCTTC. Its translation: CASSRSGGASTYGYTF. The variable domain in full, completed from reference TRBV19 and TRBJ1-2, reads DGGITQSPKYLFRKEGQNVTLSCEQNLNHDAMYWYRQDPGQGLRLIYYSQIVNDFQKGDIAEGYSVSREKKESFPLTVTSAQKNPTAFYLCASSRSGGASTYGYTFGSGTRLTVV.

Ten or more counts support this clonotype. V and J are TRBV12-3 or TRBV12-4 and TRBJ1-5; D not certain. V was clipped by 5 bases and J by 1 base, with 9 bases between them. This CDR3 has 14 residues. The DNA for the CDR3 is TGTGCCAGCAGTCCCCCGACGAGCAATCAGCCCCAGCATTTT. It specifies CASSPPTSNQPQHF.

In this sample, this clonotype turned up many times. This chain joins TRBV5-6 and TRBJ2-7, with D perhaps matching TRBD1 or TRBD2 (6 bases each). This CDR3 comprises 15 residues. The germline CDR1 and CDR2 sequences are SGHDT and YYEEEE. The ends were cut back, 4 bases at V and 4 bases at J, with 18 bases in the middle. As DNA, the CDR3 is TGTGCCAGCAGCGGCCCGGGGGCGGGGCCTTACGAGCAGTACTTC. It translates to CASSGPGAGPYEQYF.

This clonotype was found many times. The chain carries TRBV15 and TRBJ1-4, with TRBD1 identical over 8 bases. V trimming: 4 bases; J trimming: 3 bases; junction bases outside the gene matches: 4. The germline gives CDR1 LNHNV, CDR2 YYDKDF (reference sequence). The CDR3 covers 15 residues. CDR3 in DNA: TGTGCCACCAGCAAAGGACAGGGTGCTAATGAAAAACTGTTTTTT. It is translated as CATSKGQGANEKLFF.

This clonotype showed up many times. The chain couples TRBV7-8 to TRBJ2-5; 8 bases match TRBD1. The CDR3 sequence is 15 residues long. V lost 3 bases to trimming and J lost 5 bases; unmatched junction nucleotides: 8. Germline CDR1 is SGHVS and CDR2 is FQNEAQ. CDR3 residues: CASSFGRGRSETQYF. The CDR3 DNA is TGTGCCAGCAGCTTTGGCAGGGGGCGATCTGAGACCCAGTACTTC.

This chain connects TRBV3-1 to TRBJ2-7; 7 nucleotides align to TRBD1. CDR3 size: 15 residues. Germline V gene lookup returns CDR1 LGHDT and CDR2 YNNKEL (reference sequence). V shed 3 bases and J 3 bases; nucleotides not matched to a gene: 8. The DNA for the CDR3 is TGTGCCAGCAGCCAGGCCCGGGACAGCGGCTACGAGCAGTACTTC. It translates to CASSQARDSGYEQYF.

The sample holds a few counts of this clonotype. The V and J genes are TRBV20-1 and TRBJ1-5; no clear D. Germline loops: CDR1 DFQATT, CDR2 SNEGSKA (reference sequence). Trimming removed 1 base from V and 2 bases from J, with 6 bases in between. The CDR3 is 13 residues long. CDR3 nucleotides: TGCAGTGCTAGAGGCCAGGGCAATCAGCCCCAGCATTTT. Residues: CSARGQGNQPQHF.

The sample holds a few counts of this clonotype. The chain is built from TRBV3-1 and TRBJ2-5; tentatively, D is TRBD1 (6 bases). This CDR3 is built from 17 residues. V lost 4 bases and J lost 0, with 18 bases in between. Germline-derived CDR1 and CDR2 are LGHDT and YNNKEL (reference sequence). CDR3 coding DNA: TGTGCCAGCAGCCCTATCACGGGACAAGAGTACCAAGAGACCCAGTACTTC. Translation gives CASSPITGQEYQETQYF.

The CDR3 DNA reads TGCGCCAGCAGCTTGGAGGGGACAACCCTCCACTTT. Residues: CASSLEGTTLHF. The chain uses TRBV5-1 and TRBJ1-6; possible D gene TRBD1, 6 bases. This CDR3 is 12 amino acids long. The germline V gene encodes CDR1 SGHRS and CDR2 YFSETQ. The V and J ends lost 0 bases and 14 bases respectively, with 9 bases between them. Supplemented by reference TRBV5-1 and TRBJ1-6, the full variable domain reads KAGVTQTPRYLIKTRGQQVTLSCSPISGHRSVSWYQQTPGQGLQFLFEYFSETQRNKGNFPGRFSGRQFSNSRSEMNVSTLELGDSALYLCASSLEGTTLHFGNGTRLTVT.

Many counts were recorded for this clonotype. The chain combines TRBV28 with TRBJ1-5; 8 bases line up with TRBD1. CDR1 MDHEN and CDR2 SYDVKM come from the germline V gene. The CDR3 length is 15 residues. Trimming removed 4 bases from V and 6 bases from J; junction bases left unmatched: 8. CDR3 sequence: CASSSPDRGGQPQHF. CDR3 bases: TGTGCCAGCAGTTCCCCTGACAGGGGAGGTCAGCCCCAGCATTTT.

This clonotype was observed a handful of times. The DNA of the CDR3 is TGTGCCTGGAGAGTATCGGGACAGGGAAATTCACCCCTCCACTTT. Its protein is CAWRVSGQGNSPLHF. V and J are TRBV30 and TRBJ1-6; TRBD1 matches at 9 bases. This CDR3 contains 15 residues. Germline-derived CDR1 and CDR2 are GTSNPN and SVGIG (reference sequence). The junction had 7 bases not matched to a gene; V was cut back by 3 bases and J by 7 bases.

This clonotype was seen at least ten times. The chain uses TRBV24-1 and TRBJ2-2; D not resolved. Germline assignment: CDR1 KGHDR and CDR2 SFDVKD. The V end was cut by 7 bases, the J end by 4 bases, with 15 bases between. The CDR3 contains 15 residues. The DNA of the CDR3 is TGTGCCACCAGCGCCACTACCTTACCCACCGGGGAGCTGTTTTTT. This gives the protein CATSATTLPTGELFF.

This clonotype was counted a few times. The chain uses TRBV7-6 and TRBJ2-5, with D possibly matching TRBD1 (6 bases). The CDR3 covers 13 residues. CDR1 is SGHVS and CDR2 is FNYEAQ in the germline V gene. V was pared by 10 bases and J by 5 bases, with 17 bases between. CDR3 loop: CATTSGHMETQYF. As DNA, the CDR3 is TGTGCCACAACCTCGGGACATATGGAGACCCAGTACTTC.

This clonotype was counted many times. The chain recombines TRBV7-2 with TRBJ1-6; a possible D gene is TRBD1 (5 bases). Germline-derived CDR1 and CDR2 are SGHTA and FQGNSA. The V and J ends lost 11 bases and 3 bases respectively, with 14 bases between them. This CDR3 spans 14 amino acids. DNA for the CDR3: TGTGCCGACCGGGCGGGGGACTATAATTCACCCCTCCACTTT. It translates to CADRAGDYNSPLHF.

In its sample, this clonotype was seen many times. The chain carries TRBV29-1 and TRBJ1-5; D gene ambiguous. Between the trimmed V and J ends, which lost 4 bases and 0 bases, there was a span of 7 bases. The CDR3 contains 13 residues. The germline gives CDR1 SQVTM, CDR2 ANQGSEA. The DNA for the CDR3 is TGCAGCGTTGGCGATATTAGCAATCAGCCCCAGCATTTT. Amino acid sequence: CSVGDISNQPQHF.